Listed below are T cell receptor beta chains from one sample, sequenced in a study of shared clonotypes between healthy human individuals. Clones were sequenced by immunoSEQ multiplex PCR, and TCRdb holds only the in-frame ones, with some missing. The profile shows around 550,000 clones, roughly 96% of them singletons. Sequencing was performed on naive CD8+ T cells sorted from blood. The receptors derive from a woman in her 30s in good health. The CDR3 runs from the conserved cysteine through the conserved F or W. Fields, in order: CDR3 length, D gene, V gene, J gene, CDR3 protein. A D gene is named only where the DNA matches it firmly.

len: 17
d_gene: TRBD2
v_gene: TRBV6-4
j_gene: TRBJ2-1
CDR3aa: CASSERSSGSVGNEQFF

len: 12
d_gene: -
v_gene: TRBV6-5
j_gene: TRBJ2-1
CDR3aa: CASSHRHNEQFF

len: 12
d_gene: -
v_gene: TRBV30
j_gene: TRBJ1-5
CDR3aa: CAWASPNQPQHF

len: 15
d_gene: TRBD2
v_gene: TRBV6-6
j_gene: TRBJ2-7
CDR3aa: CASRPLAGEGYEQYF

len: 16
d_gene: TRBD2
v_gene: TRBV28
j_gene: TRBJ2-1
CDR3aa: CASSFPTSGSINEQFF

len: 15
d_gene: TRBD1
v_gene: TRBV28
j_gene: TRBJ2-7
CDR3aa: CASSSPGDSYYEQYF

len: 13
d_gene: -
v_gene: TRBV19
j_gene: TRBJ2-7
CDR3aa: CASRLFPPYEQYF

len: 16
d_gene: -
v_gene: TRBV7-9
j_gene: TRBJ1-1
CDR3aa: CASSLVLSLSKDEAFF

len: 14
d_gene: TRBD1
v_gene: TRBV13
j_gene: TRBJ2-7
CDR3aa: CASSPTGQGGEQYF

len: 14
d_gene: -
v_gene: TRBV10-1
j_gene: TRBJ2-7
CDR3aa: CASSVTPSSYEQYF

len: 15
d_gene: -
v_gene: TRBV19
j_gene: TRBJ2-1
CDR3aa: CASSIMGPGNNEQFF

len: 15
d_gene: -
v_gene: TRBV19
j_gene: TRBJ2-3
CDR3aa: CASSMEQGSSYTQYF

len: 17
d_gene: -
v_gene: TRBV28
j_gene: TRBJ1-1
CDR3aa: CASSFPTGQTLNTEAFF

len: 13
d_gene: TRBD2
v_gene: TRBV27
j_gene: TRBJ2-3
CDR3aa: CASSPGRGNTQYF

len: 14
d_gene: -
v_gene: TRBV9
j_gene: TRBJ2-7
CDR3aa: CASSVAGVGLEQYF

len: 14
d_gene: -
v_gene: TRBV7-8
j_gene: TRBJ1-1
CDR3aa: CASSLEGIPTEAFF

len: 15
d_gene: -
v_gene: TRBV18
j_gene: TRBJ1-5
CDR3aa: CASSPGVGFNQPQHF

len: 12
d_gene: -
v_gene: TRBV28
j_gene: -
CDR3aa: CASSDGPYEQYF

len: 14
d_gene: -
v_gene: TRBV28
j_gene: TRBJ1-2
CDR3aa: CASSLSTPNYGYTF

len: 15
d_gene: TRBD1
v_gene: TRBV6-5
j_gene: TRBJ1-2
CDR3aa: CASRNGQGTYYGYTF

len: 14
d_gene: -
v_gene: TRBV21-1
j_gene: TRBJ2-5
CDR3aa: CASSKGGRPKTQYF

len: 22
d_gene: TRBD2
v_gene: TRBV28
j_gene: TRBJ2-3
CDR3aa: CASSYPSPGLAGGWLGTDTQYF

len: 17
d_gene: -
v_gene: TRBV7-9
j_gene: TRBJ2-7
CDR3aa: CASSLGANTQFSYEQYF

len: 18
d_gene: TRBD2
v_gene: TRBV7-9
j_gene: TRBJ2-1
CDR3aa: CASSIKGLAGGSYNEQFF

len: 13
d_gene: -
v_gene: TRBV27
j_gene: TRBJ1-2
CDR3aa: CASSFRSDYGYTF

len: 11
d_gene: -
v_gene: TRBV28
j_gene: TRBJ2-5
CDR3aa: CASRQQETQYF

len: 17
d_gene: TRBD2
v_gene: TRBV27
j_gene: TRBJ2-3
CDR3aa: CASSSWTSGTRADTQYF

len: 12
d_gene: -
v_gene: TRBV27
j_gene: TRBJ2-7
CDR3aa: CASSLPKGEQYF